These T cell receptor beta chains were read from a single sample in a study of liver allograft versus peripheral blood T cells. TCRdb redid the calling of the reads with MiXCR, one entry per CDR3 protein. The sample holds 8,300 or so distinct CDR3 sequences, more than 15% seen once. The receptors come from a human patient who had a liver transplant. Some T cells could come from the graft donor. Both conserved end residues are part of each CDR3. Fields, in order: D gene, clone size, J gene, V gene, CDR3 protein, CDR3 DNA. A D gene is named only where the DNA matches it firmly. The size entry is marked missing in some rows and otherwise reads once, few, many or a size class.

D gene: .; clone size: large; J gene: TRBJ1-6; V gene: TRBV6-9; CDR3 protein: CASTVRGDTGNSPLHF; CDR3 DNA: TGTGCCAGCACTGTTAGGGGCGATACAGGGAATTCACCCCTCCACTTT
D gene: .; clone size: medium-sized; J gene: TRBJ1-4; V gene: TRBV19; CDR3 protein: CASSIGGASTNEKLFF; CDR3 DNA: TGTGCCAGTAGTATCGGTGGGGCGTCAACTAATGAAAAACTGTTTTTT
D gene: TRBD2; clone size: medium-sized; J gene: TRBJ2-3; V gene: TRBV29-1; CDR3 protein: CSVEGLAGDERAGTDTQYF; CDR3 DNA: TGCAGCGTTGAGGGACTAGCGGGAGACGAGCGGGCGGGCACAGATACGCAGTATTTT
D gene: TRBD2; clone size: many; J gene: TRBJ2-1; V gene: TRBV7-2; CDR3 protein: CASSLRPPGGSEQFF; CDR3 DNA: TGTGCCAGCAGCTTACGACCTCCGGGGGGTTCTGAGCAGTTCTTC
D gene: .; clone size: .; J gene: TRBJ1-5; V gene: TRBV20-1; CDR3 protein: CSANSLTGPRQPQHF; CDR3 DNA: TGCAGTGCCAACAGCTTGACAGGCCCAAGACAGCCCCAGCATTTT
D gene: TRBD1; clone size: medium-sized; J gene: TRBJ1-4; V gene: TRBV6-6; CDR3 protein: CASSRDRATNEKLFF; CDR3 DNA: TGTGCCAGCAGCCGAGACAGGGCCACTAATGAAAAACTGTTTTTT
D gene: .; clone size: .; J gene: TRBJ2-7; V gene: TRBV30; CDR3 protein: CAWSAQTVGEQYF; CDR3 DNA: TGTGCCTGGAGTGCCCAGACAGTTGGCGAGCAGTACTTC
D gene: TRBD2; clone size: medium-sized; J gene: TRBJ2-2; V gene: TRBV27; CDR3 protein: CASSFGLAAGELFF; CDR3 DNA: TGTGCCAGCAGTTTTGGACTAGCTGCCGGGGAGCTGTTTTTT
D gene: TRBD2; clone size: few; J gene: TRBJ2-5; V gene: TRBV19; CDR3 protein: CASSIGGSGETQYF; CDR3 DNA: TGTGCCAGTAGTATTGGCGGGAGCGGTGAGACCCAGTACTTC
D gene: .; clone size: many; J gene: TRBJ1-4; V gene: TRBV27; CDR3 protein: CASSSGVSNEKLFF; CDR3 DNA: TGTGCCAGCAGTTCAGGGGTTTCGAATGAAAAACTGTTTTTT
D gene: .; clone size: medium-sized; J gene: TRBJ2-7; V gene: TRBV18; CDR3 protein: CASSRTGAVYEQYF; CDR3 DNA: TGTGCCAGCTCACGTACGGGGGCAGTTTACGAGCAGTACTTC
D gene: TRBD1; clone size: few; J gene: TRBJ1-2; V gene: TRBV5-1; CDR3 protein: CASSLRTGDYGYTF; CDR3 DNA: TGCGCCAGCAGCCTTCGGACAGGAGACTATGGCTACACCTTC
D gene: .; clone size: many; J gene: TRBJ2-3; V gene: TRBV6-5; CDR3 protein: CASSYSPTGGNRDTQYF; CDR3 DNA: TGTGCCAGCAGTTACTCGCCGACCGGAGGGAACAGAGATACGCAGTATTTT
D gene: .; clone size: medium-sized; J gene: TRBJ2-7; V gene: TRBV29-1; CDR3 protein: CSVGGRSYEQYF; CDR3 DNA: TGCAGCGTTGGGGGCCGCTCCTACGAGCAGTACTTC
D gene: .; clone size: medium-sized; J gene: TRBJ2-1; V gene: TRBV19; CDR3 protein: CASSRAADNEQFF; CDR3 DNA: TGTGCCAGTAGCAGGGCGGCCGACAATGAGCAGTTCTTC
D gene: TRBD1; clone size: medium-sized; J gene: TRBJ2-7; V gene: TRBV20-1; CDR3 protein: CSARKTGGNEQYF; CDR3 DNA: TGCAGTGCTAGAAAAACAGGGGGGAACGAGCAGTACTTC
D gene: .; clone size: medium-sized; J gene: TRBJ2-1; V gene: TRBV9; CDR3 protein: CASSVNVGYNEQFF; CDR3 DNA: TGTGCCAGCAGCGTTAACGTCGGTTACAATGAGCAGTTCTTC
D gene: TRBD1; clone size: many; J gene: TRBJ1-6; V gene: TRBV19; CDR3 protein: CASSTTGISPLHF; CDR3 DNA: TGTGCCAGTAGTACGACAGGGATTTCACCCCTCCACTTT
D gene: .; clone size: .; J gene: TRBJ1-2; V gene: TRBV30; CDR3 protein: CAWSVYFPGHSSNYGYTF; CDR3 DNA: TGTGCCTGGAGTGTATACTTCCCGGGACACTCATCTAACTATGGCTACACCTTC
D gene: TRBD2; clone size: medium-sized; J gene: TRBJ2-6; V gene: TRBV28; CDR3 protein: CASSLTGGYGANVLTF; CDR3 DNA: TGTGCCAGCAGTTTGACCGGGGGGTACGGGGCCAACGTCCTGACTTTC
D gene: TRBD1; clone size: .; J gene: TRBJ2-2; V gene: TRBV3-1; CDR3 protein: CASSQNRGSGELFF; CDR3 DNA: TGTGCCAGCAGCCAGAACAGGGGATCCGGGGAGCTGTTTTTT
D gene: .; clone size: medium-sized; J gene: TRBJ1-6; V gene: TRBV12-3/TRBV12-4; CDR3 protein: CASSLQGGNSPLHF; CDR3 DNA: TGTGCCAGCAGTCTACAGGGTGGTAATTCACCCCTCCACTTT
D gene: .; clone size: .; J gene: TRBJ1-1; V gene: TRBV2; CDR3 protein: CASSERSLQSTEAFF; CDR3 DNA: TGTGCCAGCAGTGAACGTAGCCTCCAGAGCACTGAAGCTTTCTTT
D gene: TRBD1; clone size: .; J gene: TRBJ2-3; V gene: TRBV3-1; CDR3 protein: CASRRGRAGTDTQYF; CDR3 DNA: TGTGCCAGCAGGAGGGGGCGAGCGGGCACAGATACGCAGTATTTT
D gene: TRBD2; clone size: few; J gene: TRBJ2-5; V gene: TRBV20-1; CDR3 protein: CSGLAGETQYF; CDR3 DNA: TGCAGTGGACTAGCGGGAGAGACCCAGTACTTC
D gene: .; clone size: many; J gene: TRBJ2-1; V gene: TRBV11-3; CDR3 protein: CASSFDMYNEQFF; CDR3 DNA: TGTGCCAGCAGCTTTGACATGTACAATGAGCAGTTCTTC
D gene: TRBD1; clone size: few; J gene: TRBJ1-1; V gene: TRBV5-4; CDR3 protein: CASSKGPTGTNTEAFF; CDR3 DNA: TGTGCCAGCAGCAAGGGGCCGACAGGGACGAACACTGAAGCTTTCTTT
D gene: .; clone size: medium-sized; J gene: TRBJ1-6; V gene: TRBV12-3/TRBV12-4; CDR3 protein: CASADAAGSPLHF; CDR3 DNA: TGTGCCAGCGCAGATGCCGCAGGGTCACCCCTCCACTTT
D gene: TRBD1; clone size: medium-sized; J gene: TRBJ2-7; V gene: TRBV10-3; CDR3 protein: CAIRGQGNSYEQYF; CDR3 DNA: TGTGCCATCAGGGGACAGGGGAACTCCTACGAGCAGTACTTC
D gene: .; clone size: many; J gene: TRBJ2-3; V gene: TRBV28; CDR3 protein: CASWGGTDTQYF; CDR3 DNA: TGTGCCAGCTGGGGTGGAACAGATACGCAGTATTTT
D gene: .; clone size: many; J gene: TRBJ2-2; V gene: TRBV20-1; CDR3 protein: CSARLGGTGGELFF; CDR3 DNA: TGCAGTGCTCGTCTGGGGGGTACCGGCGGGGAGCTGTTTTTT
D gene: .; clone size: medium-sized; J gene: TRBJ2-2; V gene: TRBV24-1; CDR3 protein: CATSDSGHPTGELFF; CDR3 DNA: TGTGCCACCAGTGATTCGGGACACCCCACCGGGGAGCTGTTTTTT
D gene: .; clone size: .; J gene: TRBJ2-1; V gene: TRBV5-3; CDR3 protein: CARSPHNEQFF; CDR3 DNA: TGTGCCAGAAGCCCTCACAATGAGCAGTTCTTC
D gene: .; clone size: medium-sized; J gene: TRBJ2-1; V gene: TRBV29-1; CDR3 protein: CSVLRGSYNEQFF; CDR3 DNA: TGCAGCGTTCTTAGGGGCTCCTACAATGAGCAGTTCTTC
D gene: TRBD2; clone size: medium-sized; J gene: TRBJ2-1; V gene: TRBV6-1; CDR3 protein: CASSSMAGGHNEQFF; CDR3 DNA: TGTGCCAGCAGCTCCATGGCGGGAGGCCACAATGAGCAGTTCTTC
D gene: TRBD1; clone size: many; J gene: TRBJ1-6; V gene: TRBV19; CDR3 protein: CASSSNHLDRGWSPLHF; CDR3 DNA: TGTGCCAGTAGTTCGAACCACCTCGACAGGGGCTGGTCACCCCTCCACTTT
D gene: TRBD1; clone size: few; J gene: TRBJ2-7; V gene: TRBV5-1; CDR3 protein: CASSLGGTADSYEQYF; CDR3 DNA: TGCGCCAGCAGCTTGGGTGGGACAGCCGATTCCTACGAGCAGTACTTC
D gene: .; clone size: medium-sized; J gene: TRBJ1-2; V gene: TRBV27; CDR3 protein: CASRTVNNYGYTF; CDR3 DNA: TGTGCCAGCCGGACAGTGAATAACTATGGCTACACCTTC
D gene: .; clone size: medium-sized; J gene: TRBJ1-4; V gene: TRBV6-5; CDR3 protein: CATGRAGEKLFF; CDR3 DNA: TGTGCCACGGGGAGGGCAGGTGAAAAACTGTTTTTT
D gene: .; clone size: many; J gene: TRBJ1-1; V gene: TRBV6-6; CDR3 protein: CASSPTGEAFF; CDR3 DNA: TGTGCCAGCAGCCCTACAGGGGAAGCTTTCTTT